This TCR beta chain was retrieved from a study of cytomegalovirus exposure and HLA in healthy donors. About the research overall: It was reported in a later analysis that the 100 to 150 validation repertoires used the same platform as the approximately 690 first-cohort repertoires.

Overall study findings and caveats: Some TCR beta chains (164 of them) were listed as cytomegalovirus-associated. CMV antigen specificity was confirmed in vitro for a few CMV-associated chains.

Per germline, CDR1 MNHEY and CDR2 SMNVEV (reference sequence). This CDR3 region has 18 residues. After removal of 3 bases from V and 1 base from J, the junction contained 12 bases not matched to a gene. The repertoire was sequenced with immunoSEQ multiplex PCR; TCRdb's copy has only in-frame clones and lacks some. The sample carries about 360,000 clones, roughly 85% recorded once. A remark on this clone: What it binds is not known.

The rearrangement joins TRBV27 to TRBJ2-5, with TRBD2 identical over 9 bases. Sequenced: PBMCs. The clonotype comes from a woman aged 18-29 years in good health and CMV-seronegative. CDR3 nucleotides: TGTGCCAGCAGTTTGAGAGCGGGGGGCCGGGGGTTCCAAGAGACCCAGTACTTC. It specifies CASSLRAGGRGFQETQYF.